Detailed here is one T cell receptor beta chain. Losses at the gene ends were 2 bases for V and 2 bases for J; bases not matched to a gene: 8. The CDR3 is 18 residues long. The germline V gene has CDR1 MRHNA and CDR2 SNTAGT. These data belong to a study of blood T cell repertoires in COVID-19. Turning to the study itself: Both acute and convalescent COVID-19 samples were obtained from the United States, Italy and Spain. PBMCs, B-cell-depleted T cells, or T cells were the source of the cDNA or gDNA that made up the material.

The data were produced by immunoSEQ multiplex PCR, yet TCRdb's version contains in-frame clones alone and is incomplete. Of approximately 300,000 clones detected, around 90% appear once; the ten largest clones hold approximately 7.5%. This sequence joins TRBV6-4 and TRBJ1-6, with 8 bases lining up with TRBD1. The source of this sequence is a woman younger than 45 with COVID-19, enrolled during active disease. The sample was peripheral blood. The CDR3, as DNA: TGTGCCAGCAGTGACCCGACAGGGGATGGGACCTATAATTCACCCCTCCACTTT. It codes for CASSDPTGDGTYNSPLHF.